This TCR beta chain originates from a study of T cells in Graves' hyperthyroidism and ophthalmopathy. Overall study findings and caveats: Most thyroid clonotypes expanded above 0.001 appeared in blood too.

V dropped 0 bases and J dropped 1 base, with 4 bases sitting between them. The germline CDR1 and CDR2 sequences are DFQATT and SNEGSKA (reference sequence). This CDR3 has 13 residues. This clonotype came up many times. The antigen is undetermined. What was amplified from RNA transcripts were TCR beta CDR3 regions. The TCR CDR3 was amplified in a first-round RT-PCR using the HTBI primer set. TCRdb used MiXCR to reprocess the multiplex PCR reads, holding one entry per CDR3 protein. The repertoire holds about 280,000 distinct CDR3 sequences, with 25% to 30% as singletons. Blood sampling occurred at first hyperthyroidism diagnosis, ahead of any ophthalmopathy symptoms.

The receptor was isolated from a man aged 35 to 55 with Graves' hyperthyroidism that later progressed to Graves' ophthalmopathy. Input material: blood. The chain has TRBV20-1 and TRBJ1-3; D not certain. For the CDR3, the DNA is TGCAGTGCTAGAGAAGGGTCTGGAAACACCATATATTTT. It translates to CSAREGSGNTIYF.